This T cell receptor beta chain was captured by sequencing in a study of T-cell memory formation after mild COVID-19. Study overall: Largely donor-specific TCR clusters were found. Study observations and caveats: Several responding clones turned up in pre-infection memory, indicating that cross-reactive memory may have taken part. CD4/CD8 balance characterized clones contracting day 15 to 85, and CD4+ skew characterized later expanders. Among contracting clones, CD4+ were mainly CM/EM and CD8+ enriched in EMRA.

This clonotype was seen more than once but under ten times. No antigen is known for it. TCRdb re-derived calls from the 5' RACE reads in MiXCR, one entry per CDR3 protein. The data show about 620,000 distinct CDR3 sequences, about 20% seen once. The sequencing input was PBMCs or a T cell subset sorted from them (not recorded which). The TCR comes from an adult woman who had mild COVID-19 (a few samples of this study predate the infection). Cell type and time point are not known.

The CDR3 coding sequence is TGTGCCAGCATCACAACCGGGACGGATAGCTACGAGCAGTACTTC. Amino acids: CASITTGTDSYEQYF. This chain uses TRBV7-9 with TRBJ2-7; D tentatively fits TRBD1 or TRBD2 (5 bases each). V was clipped by 7 bases and J by 3 bases, with 19 bases between them. Germline V gene data show CDR1 as SEHNR and CDR2 as FQNEAQ (reference sequence). This CDR3 comprises 15 residues.